Listed below are T cell receptor beta chains from one sample, sequenced in a study of T cells after yellow fever vaccination. Each CDR3 protein is one row after TCRdb ran MiXCR on the 5' RACE reads. The sample records a few hundred thousand distinct CDR3 sequences, approximately 8% being singletons. The specimen was PBMCs, collected roughly 45 days after the first yellow fever vaccination. The source of these receptors is a man between 18 and 35 years old who received the YFV17D yellow fever vaccine. The CDR3 runs from the conserved cysteine through the conserved F or W. Each record gives: clone size, V gene, D gene, J gene, CDR3 DNA, CDR3 protein. D genes are given only for firm matches. A clone size is listed for some rows: how often the clone was seen (once, few, many), or a class if it is expanded.

>.|TRBV19|TRBD1|TRBJ2-5
TGTGCCAGTAGTATTATAACGGGACAGCCTCAAGAGACCCAGTACTTC
CASSIITGQPQETQYF
>few|TRBV29-1|.|TRBJ2-5
TGCAGCGCCCTCGAGGGCGTGATCCAAGAGACCCAGTACTTC
CSALEGVIQETQYF
>.|TRBV6-2/TRBV6-3|.|TRBJ2-5
TGTGCCAGCAGTTCCATGGACACTCGCCAAGAGACCCAGTACTTC
CASSSMDTRQETQYF
>few|TRBV6-5|TRBD2|TRBJ2-3
TGTGCCAGCAGTTACTGGACTAGCGGGGGGGCAGATACGCAGTATTTT
CASSYWTSGGADTQYF
>.|TRBV27|.|TRBJ2-1
TGTGCCAGCGGGCCGGCTTACAATGAGCAGTTCTTC
CASGPAYNEQFF
>few|TRBV7-9|.|TRBJ1-6
TGTGCCAGCAGCGAGCCCGCGGGGGCCAATAATTCACCCCTCCACTTT
CASSEPAGANNSPLHF
>.|TRBV11-2|TRBD2|TRBJ2-5
TGTGCCAGCAGCCTGTCCGGGGGGGACCAAGAGACCCAGTACTTC
CASSLSGGDQETQYF
>.|TRBV7-7|TRBD2|TRBJ2-1
TGTGCCAGCAGCGATATTAGCATTACGGGGGGGCCAGTTGAGCAGTTCTTC
CASSDISITGGPVEQFF
>many|TRBV6-2/TRBV6-3|.|TRBJ2-1
TGTGCCAGCAGTCCGGCGAGGCTTTCGTACAATGAGCAGTTCTTC
CASSPARLSYNEQFF
>.|TRBV27|TRBD2|TRBJ2-3
TGTGCCAGCACCCCTGGATTAGCGGGCACGCAGTATTTT
CASTPGLAGTQYF
>.|TRBV12-3/TRBV12-4|.|TRBJ1-2
TGTGCCAGCAGTCTCCGGGTCGGGATGAATGGCTACACCTTC
CASSLRVGMNGYTF
>few|TRBV12-3/TRBV12-4|.|TRBJ2-2
TGTGCCAGCAGTTTAGCTAGGTGGGAGCTGTTTTTT
CASSLARWELFF
>many|TRBV5-1|TRBD1|TRBJ2-1
TGCGCCAGCAGCTTCGGACAGGGGGTCAATGAGCAGTTCTTC
CASSFGQGVNEQFF
>few|TRBV9|.|TRBJ2-3
TGTGCCAGCAGCGTAGACGGGGACTTCACAGATACGCAGTATTTT
CASSVDGDFTDTQYF
>few|TRBV20-1|.|TRBJ2-1
TGCAGTGCCCCGGACGGATCATCCTACAATGAGCAGTTCTTC
CSAPDGSSYNEQFF
>few|TRBV19|TRBD1|TRBJ1-1
TGTGCCAGTACTCGGACAGGGGGCTGGACTGAAGCTTTCTTT
CASTRTGGWTEAFF
>many|TRBV5-1|TRBD1|TRBJ2-2
TGCGCCAGCAGTACCGGGACAGTCAACACCGGGGAGCTGTTTTTT
CASSTGTVNTGELFF
>.|TRBV3-1|.|TRBJ2-7
TGTGCCTGCGCGTCCGGGGGACTTTACGAGCAGTACTTC
CACASGGLYEQYF
>.|TRBV5-4|.|TRBJ2-5
TGTGCCAGCAGCTACGGACGAGGACAAGAGACCCAGTACTTC
CASSYGRGQETQYF
>.|TRBV6-1|TRBD2|TRBJ2-1
TGTGCCAGCGGCCTACTAGCGGGTGATGGTGAGCAGTTCTTC
CASGLLAGDGEQFF
>few|TRBV6-1|TRBD2|TRBJ2-3
TGTGCCAGCAGTGGTACTAGCGGGGGGTCAGATACGCAGTATTTT
CASSGTSGGSDTQYF
>.|TRBV19|.|TRBJ1-2
TGTGCCAGTAGTATGCACTGGACATCGCCATATGGCTACACCTTC
CASSMHWTSPYGYTF
>few|TRBV4-1|.|TRBJ2-1
TGCGCCAGCAGCCAAGAAACACTCCGGGACCATGAGTTCTTC
CASSQETLRDHEFF
>.|TRBV20-1|.|TRBJ1-4
TGCAGTGCTAGAGATCCTAGGGGGTTGGGTGAAAAACTGTTTTTT
CSARDPRGLGEKLFF
>.|TRBV4-3|.|TRBJ1-1
TGCGCCAGCAGCCAAGAAAGTGGACGTCCGGCTTTCTTT
CASSQESGRPAFF
>few|TRBV15|.|TRBJ1-2
TGTGCCACCAGCAGAGATCAGGGGTCCTATGGCTACACCTTC
CATSRDQGSYGYTF
>many|TRBV20-1|.|TRBJ1-4
TGCAGTGCTACGTTGCTTCCAACTAATGAAAAACTGTTTTTT
CSATLLPTNEKLFF
>many|TRBV20-1|.|TRBJ1-1
TGCAGTGCTAGAAGGCAGGGAAAGGCTTTCTTT
CSARRQGKAFF
>.|TRBV18|.|TRBJ1-2
TGTGCCAGCTCCGGGCCACACGGCTACACCTTC
CASSGPHGYTF
>many|TRBV12-3/TRBV12-4|.|TRBJ2-3
TGTGCCAGCAGTTTATTAGATACGCAGTATTTT
CASSLLDTQYF
>few|TRBV15|TRBD2|TRBJ2-3
TGTGCCACCAGCAGAGTTAGCGGGGGGGCCAGGGATACGCAGTATTTT
CATSRVSGGARDTQYF
>.|TRBV11-2|.|TRBJ1-1
TGTGCCAGCAGCTTCCCCCGGGCGAACACTGAAGCTTTCTTT
CASSFPRANTEAFF
>few|TRBV30|TRBD1|TRBJ2-7
TGTGCCTGGAGCCGGACAGGGAGCGAGCAGTACTTC
CAWSRTGSEQYF
>.|TRBV7-2|.|TRBJ2-5
TGTGCCAGCAGCTTCCGGGCGGGGTGGGAGACCCAGTACTTC
CASSFRAGWETQYF